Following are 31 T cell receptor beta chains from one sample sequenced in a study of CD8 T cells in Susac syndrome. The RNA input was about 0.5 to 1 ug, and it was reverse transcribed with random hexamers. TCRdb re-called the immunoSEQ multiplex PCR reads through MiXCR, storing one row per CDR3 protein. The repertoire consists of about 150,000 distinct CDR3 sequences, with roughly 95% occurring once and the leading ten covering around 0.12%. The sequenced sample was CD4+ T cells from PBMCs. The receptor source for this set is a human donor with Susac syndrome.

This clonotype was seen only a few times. CDR3 region: CASSPMNEAFF. CDR3 coding DNA: TGTGCCAGCAGCCCCATGAATGAAGCTTTCTTT. J is TRBJ1-1 and V is TRBV7-2, with D hard to call. The CDR3 runs 11 residues. Trimming took off 5 bases at V and 7 bases at J, with 8 bases between the two ends. The V gene's germline CDR1 is SGHTA and CDR2 FQGNSA.

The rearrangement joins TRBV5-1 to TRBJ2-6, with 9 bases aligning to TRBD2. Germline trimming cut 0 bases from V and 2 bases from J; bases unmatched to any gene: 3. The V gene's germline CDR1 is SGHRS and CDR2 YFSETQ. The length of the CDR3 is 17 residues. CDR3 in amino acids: CASSLVAGVPGANVLTF. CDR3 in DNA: TGCGCCAGCAGCTTGGTAGCGGGAGTTCCTGGGGCCAACGTCCTGACTTTC.

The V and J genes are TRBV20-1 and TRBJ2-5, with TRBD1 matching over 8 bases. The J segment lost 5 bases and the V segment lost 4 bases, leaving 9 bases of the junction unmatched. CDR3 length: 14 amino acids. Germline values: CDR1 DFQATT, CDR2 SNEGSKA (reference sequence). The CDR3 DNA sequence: TGCAGTGCTACCGGACAGGGATGGTGGGAGACCCAGTACTTC. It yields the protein CSATGQGWWETQYF.

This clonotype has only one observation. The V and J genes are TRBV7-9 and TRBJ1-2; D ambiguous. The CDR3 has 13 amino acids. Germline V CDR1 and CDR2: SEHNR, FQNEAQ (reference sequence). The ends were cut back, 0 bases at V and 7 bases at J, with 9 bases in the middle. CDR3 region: CASSLAIEAGYTF. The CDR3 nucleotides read TGTGCCAGCAGCTTAGCGATCGAGGCTGGCTACACCTTC. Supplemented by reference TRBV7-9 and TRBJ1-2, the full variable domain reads DTGVSQNPRHKITKRGQNVTFRCDPISEHNRLYWYRQTLGQGPEFLTYFQNEAQLEKSRLLSDRFSAERPKGSFSTLEIQRTEQGDSAMYLCASSLAIEAGYTFGSGTRLTVV.

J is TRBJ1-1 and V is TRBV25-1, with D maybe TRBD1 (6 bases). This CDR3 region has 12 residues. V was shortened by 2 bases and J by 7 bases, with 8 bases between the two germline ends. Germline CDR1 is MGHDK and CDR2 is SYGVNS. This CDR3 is CASSEARGEAFF. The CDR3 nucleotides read TGTGCCAGCAGTGAAGCCAGGGGTGAAGCTTTCTTT.

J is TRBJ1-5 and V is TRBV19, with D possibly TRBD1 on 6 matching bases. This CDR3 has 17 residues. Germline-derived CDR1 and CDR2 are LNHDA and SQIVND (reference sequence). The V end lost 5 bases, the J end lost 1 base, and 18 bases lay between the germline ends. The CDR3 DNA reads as TGTGCCAGTAGTCACTTACTCCCGGACAGCAGCAATCAGCCCCAGCATTTT. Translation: CASSHLLPDSSNQPQHF.

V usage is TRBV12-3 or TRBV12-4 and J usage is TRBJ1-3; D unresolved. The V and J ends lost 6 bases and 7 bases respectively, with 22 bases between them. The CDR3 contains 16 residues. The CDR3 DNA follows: TGTGCCAGCAGCCCCGAAGGGTGGGTGCTGGACAACACCATATATTTT. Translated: CASSPEGWVLDNTIYF.

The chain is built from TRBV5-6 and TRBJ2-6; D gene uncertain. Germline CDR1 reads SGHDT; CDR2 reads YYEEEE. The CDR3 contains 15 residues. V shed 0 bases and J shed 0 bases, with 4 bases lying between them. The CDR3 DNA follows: TGTGCCAGCAGCTTGGAGGTCTCTGGGGCCAACGTCCTGACTTTC. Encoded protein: CASSLEVSGANVLTF.

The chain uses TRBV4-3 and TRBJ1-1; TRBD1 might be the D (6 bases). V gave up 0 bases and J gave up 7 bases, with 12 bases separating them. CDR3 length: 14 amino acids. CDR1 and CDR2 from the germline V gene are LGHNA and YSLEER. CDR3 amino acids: CASSQEGGLGEAFF. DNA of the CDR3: TGCGCCAGCAGCCAAGAGGGGGGCTTGGGTGAAGCTTTCTTT.

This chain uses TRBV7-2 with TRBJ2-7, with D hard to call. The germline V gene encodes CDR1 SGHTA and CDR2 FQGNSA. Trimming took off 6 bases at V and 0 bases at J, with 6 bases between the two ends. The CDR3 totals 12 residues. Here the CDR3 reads CASSLTSYEQYF. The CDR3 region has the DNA TGTGCCAGCAGTCTAACCTCCTACGAGCAGTACTTC.

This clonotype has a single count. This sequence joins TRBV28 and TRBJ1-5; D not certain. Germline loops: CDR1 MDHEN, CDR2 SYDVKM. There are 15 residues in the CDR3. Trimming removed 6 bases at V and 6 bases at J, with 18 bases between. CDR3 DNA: TGTGCCAGCAGCCCCGGAGGGAACGTACTTCAGCCCCAGCATTTT. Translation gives CASSPGGNVLQPQHF.

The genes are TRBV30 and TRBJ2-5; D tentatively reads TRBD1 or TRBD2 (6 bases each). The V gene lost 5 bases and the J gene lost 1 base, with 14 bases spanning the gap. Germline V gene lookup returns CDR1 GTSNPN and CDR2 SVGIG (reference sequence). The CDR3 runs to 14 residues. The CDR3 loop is CAWGPGGSQETQYF. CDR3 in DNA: TGTGCCTGGGGTCCCGGGGGCTCCCAAGAGACCCAGTACTTC.

The CDR3 is CATSRANSPGVDEQYV. The CDR3 DNA reads as TGTGCCACCAGCAGAGCGAACTCTCCGGGAGTGGACGAGCAGTACGTC. The genes are TRBV15 and TRBJ2-7; the D gene is possibly TRBD2 (6 bases). This CDR3 has 16 amino acids. The germline CDR1 and CDR2 sequences are LNHNV and YYDKDF (reference sequence). The germline V and J ends were trimmed by 1 base and 5 bases, with 18 bases remaining between them.

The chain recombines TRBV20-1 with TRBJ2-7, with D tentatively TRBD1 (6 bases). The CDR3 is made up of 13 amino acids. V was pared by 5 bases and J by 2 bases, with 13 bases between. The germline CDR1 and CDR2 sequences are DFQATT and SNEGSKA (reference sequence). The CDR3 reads CSAPDSVTYEQYF. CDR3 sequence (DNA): TGCAGTGCTCCGGACAGCGTGACCTACGAGCAGTACTTC.

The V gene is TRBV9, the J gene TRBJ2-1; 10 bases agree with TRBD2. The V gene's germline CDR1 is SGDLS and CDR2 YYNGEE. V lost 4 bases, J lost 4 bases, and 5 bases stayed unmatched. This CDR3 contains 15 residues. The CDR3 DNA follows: TGTGCCAGCAGCACGTCGACTAGCGGGTACAATGAGCAGTTCTTC. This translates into CASSTSTSGYNEQFF.

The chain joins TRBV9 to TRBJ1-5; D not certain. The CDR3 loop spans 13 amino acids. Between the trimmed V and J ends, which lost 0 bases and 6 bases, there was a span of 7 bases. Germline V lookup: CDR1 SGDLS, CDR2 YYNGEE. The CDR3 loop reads CASSVAEGQPQHF. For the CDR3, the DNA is TGTGCCAGCAGCGTAGCTGAGGGTCAGCCCCAGCATTTT. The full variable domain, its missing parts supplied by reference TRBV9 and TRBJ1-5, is DSGVTQTPKHLITATGQRVTLRCSPRSGDLSVYWYQQSLDQGLQFLIQYYNGEERAKGNILERFSAQQFPDLHSELNLSSLELGDSALYFCASSVAEGQPQHFGDGTRLSIL.

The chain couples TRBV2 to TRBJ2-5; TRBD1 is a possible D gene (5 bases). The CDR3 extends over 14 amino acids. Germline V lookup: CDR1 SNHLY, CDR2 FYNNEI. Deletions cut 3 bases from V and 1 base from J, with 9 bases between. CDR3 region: CASSDPQGQETQYF. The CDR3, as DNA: TGTGCCAGCAGTGACCCGCAGGGCCAAGAGACCCAGTACTTC.

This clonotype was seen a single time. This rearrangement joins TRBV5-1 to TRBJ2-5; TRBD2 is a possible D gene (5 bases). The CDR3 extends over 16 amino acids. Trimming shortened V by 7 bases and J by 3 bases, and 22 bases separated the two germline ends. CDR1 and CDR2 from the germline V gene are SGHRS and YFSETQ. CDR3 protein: CASHTRAETGKETQYF. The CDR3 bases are TGCGCCAGCCACACCCGAGCGGAAACCGGCAAAGAGACCCAGTACTTC. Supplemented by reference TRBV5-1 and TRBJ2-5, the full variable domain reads KAGVTQTPRYLIKTRGQQVTLSCSPISGHRSVSWYQQTPGQGLQFLFEYFSETQRNKGNFPGRFSGRQFSNSRSEMNVSTLELGDSALYLCASHTRAETGKETQYFGPGTRLLVL.

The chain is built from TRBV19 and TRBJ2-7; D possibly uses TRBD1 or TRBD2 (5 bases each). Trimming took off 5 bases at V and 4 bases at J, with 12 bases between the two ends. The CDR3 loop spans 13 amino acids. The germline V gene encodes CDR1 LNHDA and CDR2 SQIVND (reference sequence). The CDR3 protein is CASSAGTGYEQYF. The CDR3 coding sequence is TGTGCCAGTAGTGCTGGGACGGGATACGAGCAGTACTTC. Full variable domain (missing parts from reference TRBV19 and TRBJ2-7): DGGITQSPKYLFRKEGQNVTLSCEQNLNHDAMYWYRQDPGQGLRLIYYSQIVNDFQKGDIAEGYSVSREKKESFPLTVTSAQKNPTAFYLCASSAGTGYEQYFGPGTRLTVT.

The CDR3 loop is CASSLGAGAHQETQYF. The CDR3 nucleotides are TGTGCCAGCAGTTTGGGGGCGGGGGCGCACCAAGAGACCCAGTACTTC. V and J are TRBV28 and TRBJ2-5, with D possibly being TRBD2 (7 bases). CDR3 length: 16 residues. The ends were cut back, 3 bases at V and 0 bases at J, with 14 bases in the middle. Germline loops: CDR1 MDHEN, CDR2 SYDVKM.

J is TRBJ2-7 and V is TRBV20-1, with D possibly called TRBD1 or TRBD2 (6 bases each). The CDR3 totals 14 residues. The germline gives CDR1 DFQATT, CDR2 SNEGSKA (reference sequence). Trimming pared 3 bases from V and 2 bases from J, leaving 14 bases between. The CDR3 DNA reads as TGCAGTGCTAGGGGCGGGACAAGGCCCTACGAGCAGTACTTC. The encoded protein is CSARGGTRPYEQYF.

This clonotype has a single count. CDR3 bases: TGTGCCAGCTCACCACCGGGGACGCGGGAGCCTATTAGAGAGACCCAGTACTTC. Amino acid sequence: CASSPPGTREPIRETQYF. The rearrangement links TRBV18 to TRBJ2-5; 7 bases agree with TRBD2. The CDR3 loop spans 18 amino acids. Unmatched junction bases numbered 14, after V lost 0 bases and J lost 4 bases. Per the germline V gene, CDR1 is KGHSH and CDR2 is LQKENI.

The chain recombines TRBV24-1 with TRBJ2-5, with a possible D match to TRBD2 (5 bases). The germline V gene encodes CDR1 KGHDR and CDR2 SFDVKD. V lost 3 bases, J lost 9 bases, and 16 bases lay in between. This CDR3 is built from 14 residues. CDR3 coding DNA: TGTGCCACCAGTGATGCACGAACCGGGGAGTCCCAGTACTTC. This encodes CATSDARTGESQYF.

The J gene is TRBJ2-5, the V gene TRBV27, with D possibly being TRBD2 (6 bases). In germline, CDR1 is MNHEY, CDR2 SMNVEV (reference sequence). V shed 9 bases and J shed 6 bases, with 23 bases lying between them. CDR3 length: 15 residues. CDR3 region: CASWSGSSRGKTQYF. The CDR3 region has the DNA TGTGCCAGTTGGAGCGGGTCCTCTAGGGGAAAGACCCAGTACTTC.

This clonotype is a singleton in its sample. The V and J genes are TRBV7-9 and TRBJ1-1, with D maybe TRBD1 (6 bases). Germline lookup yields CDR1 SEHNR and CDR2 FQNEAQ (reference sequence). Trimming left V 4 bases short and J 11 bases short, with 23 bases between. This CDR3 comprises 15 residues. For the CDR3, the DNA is TGTGCCAGCAGCTCAGGGGACGGCGATAAACGGCCGGCTTTCTTT. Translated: CASSSGDGDKRPAFF.

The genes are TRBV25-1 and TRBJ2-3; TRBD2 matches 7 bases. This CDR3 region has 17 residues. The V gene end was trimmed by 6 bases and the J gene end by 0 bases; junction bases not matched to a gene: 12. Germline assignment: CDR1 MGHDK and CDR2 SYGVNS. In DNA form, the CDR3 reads TGTGCCAGCAGCCGCCCGGGGGAGGGTCGGAGCACAGATACGCAGTATTTT. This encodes CASSRPGEGRSTDTQYF.

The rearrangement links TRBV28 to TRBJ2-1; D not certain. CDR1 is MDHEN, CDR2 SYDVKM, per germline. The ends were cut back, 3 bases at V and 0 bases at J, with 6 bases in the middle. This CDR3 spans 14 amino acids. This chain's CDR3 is CASSLEHSYNEQFF. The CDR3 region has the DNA TGTGCCAGCAGTTTGGAGCACTCCTACAATGAGCAGTTCTTC.

This CDR3 is CATNSQGTQPQHF. The CDR3 nucleotides are TGTGCCACTAACTCCCAGGGAACTCAGCCCCAGCATTTT. The genes are TRBV19 and TRBJ1-5; weak D call: TRBD1 (5 bases). Trimming shortened V by 10 bases and J by 6 bases, and 16 bases separated the two germline ends. CDR3 size: 13 residues. Per germline, CDR1 LNHDA and CDR2 SQIVND (reference sequence).

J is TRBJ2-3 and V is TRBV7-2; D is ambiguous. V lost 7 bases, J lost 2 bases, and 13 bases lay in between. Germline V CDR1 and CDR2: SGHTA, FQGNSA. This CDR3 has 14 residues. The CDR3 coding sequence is TGTGCCAGCATCCCGTTCCGCACCACAGATACGCAGTATTTT. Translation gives CASIPFRTTDTQYF.

CDR3: CASSQDHQREYNEQFF. The CDR3 nucleotides read TGTGCCAGCAGCCAAGATCACCAGCGGGAGTACAATGAGCAGTTCTTC. The rearrangement uses TRBV4-2 and TRBJ2-1, with 8 bases identical to TRBD2. Trimming removed 0 bases from V and 4 bases from J; junction bases left unmatched: 5. Germline CDR1 LGHNA, CDR2 YNFKEQ. The CDR3 is made up of 16 amino acids.

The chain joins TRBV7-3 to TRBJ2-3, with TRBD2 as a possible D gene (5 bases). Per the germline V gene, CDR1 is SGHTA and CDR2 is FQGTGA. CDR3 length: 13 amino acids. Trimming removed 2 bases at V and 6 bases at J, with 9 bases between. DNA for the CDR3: TGTGCCAGCAGCTTACGGGAAAGGGATACGCAGTATTTT. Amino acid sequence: CASSLRERDTQYF.